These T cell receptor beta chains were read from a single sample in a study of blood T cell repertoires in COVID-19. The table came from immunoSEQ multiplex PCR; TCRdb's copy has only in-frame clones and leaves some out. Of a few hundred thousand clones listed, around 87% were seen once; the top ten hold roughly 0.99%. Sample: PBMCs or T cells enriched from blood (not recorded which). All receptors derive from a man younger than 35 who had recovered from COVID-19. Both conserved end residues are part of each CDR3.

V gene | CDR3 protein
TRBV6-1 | CASSEWQGDQPQHF
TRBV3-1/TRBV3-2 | CASTLGWLAGGRNEQFF
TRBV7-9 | CASSLGDRVTGELFF
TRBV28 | CASSPSGLAGHNEQFF
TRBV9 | CASSGGQGTYNEQFF
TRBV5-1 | CASSPGGQNTIYF
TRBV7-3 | CASRHRGNNQPQHF
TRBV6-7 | CASSYPPRGGRANEQYF
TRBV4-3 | CASSQDGTGSYGYTF
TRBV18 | CASSPDRGRIEQFF
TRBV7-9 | CASMPEGEGIQYF
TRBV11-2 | CASSLGGLYEQYF
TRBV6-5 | CASSQLEGRSPLHF
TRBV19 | CASSSQGLGTQYF
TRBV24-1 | CATSDLQPGLHNEQFF
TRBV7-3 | CASSLAGDSSPLHF
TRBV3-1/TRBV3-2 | CASSQDLKSSYNSPLHF
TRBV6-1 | CASSEAGTGGQYGYTF
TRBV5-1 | CASSLHIPGQTMNTEAFF
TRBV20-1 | CSASRTDFYEQYF
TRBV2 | CASTGGGGAGGAKNIQYF
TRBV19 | CASSNTGSGANVLTF